The 9 T cell receptor beta chains below come from one sample, sequenced in a study of breast tumors, draining lymph nodes, adjacent tissues. MiXCR, run by TCRdb on the multiplex PCR reads, gives a single entry per CDR3 protein. The profile shows under 150,000 distinct CDR3 sequences, about 20% of them singletons. The lymph nodes were axillary draining lymph nodes from breast cancer patients. The sequenced material came from axillary lymph node tissue. The receptors originated from a female donor with breast cancer. Some clones in this sample may be carry-over from other donors' samples.

For this clonotype: A single base separates this from a much larger clone, so it may be a read error. This rearrangement joins TRBV7-2 to TRBJ2-2; D perhaps matches TRBD2 (5 bases). The CDR3 is 13 amino acids. Germline V CDR1 and CDR2: SGHTA, FQGNSA. CDR3 sequence (DNA): TGTGCCAGCAGCCCTCCGTACACCGGGGAGCCGTTTTTT. Amino acid sequence: CASSPPYTGEPFF.

This clonotype occurred many times. The genes are TRBV20-1 and TRBJ2-7; D is ambiguous. The CDR3 length is 18 residues. Germline V gives CDR1 DFQATT, CDR2 SNEGSKA (reference sequence). Trimming cost V 2 bases and J 3 bases, with 26 bases left between them. CDR3 residues: CSARRQWVDFQGGYEQYF. The CDR3 DNA follows: TGCAGTGCTAGACGCCAATGGGTAGACTTTCAAGGTGGCTACGAGCAGTACTTC.

Comment on this clonotype: Since a much larger clone is just one base distant, this may be a read error. The chain joins TRBV6-1 to TRBJ2-1; tentative D call: TRBD2 (6 bases). Per germline, CDR1 MNHNS and CDR2 SASEGT. CDR3 length: 15 amino acids. CDR3 bases: TGTGCCAGCCAAACCGGGACTCATCCCTACAATAAGCAGTTCTTC. Protein product: CASQTGTHPYNKQFF.

This clonotype was recorded many times. The DNA for the CDR3 is TGCAGTGCTAGGGGGGGACCATCCCAAAAACTGTTTTTT. The encoded protein is CSARGGPSQKLFF. The chain carries TRBV20-1 and TRBJ1-4, with TRBD1 as a possible D gene (5 bases). Trimming stripped 3 bases from V and 9 bases from J, with 14 bases between. The germline CDR1 and CDR2 sequences are DFQATT and SNEGSKA (reference sequence). The CDR3 contains 13 residues.

This clonotype has at least ten counts. V usage is TRBV6-1 and J usage is TRBJ2-2; no clear D. CDR3 length equals 14 residues. Between the trimmed V and J ends, which lost 0 bases and 6 bases, there was a span of 8 bases. Germline CDR1 reads MNHNS; CDR2 reads SASEGT. CDR3 DNA sequence: TGTGCCAGCAGTGAAGCATCGAGTCCCGGGGAGCTGTTTTTT. Residues: CASSEASSPGELFF.

The chain links TRBV28 to TRBJ2-6, with unresolved D. The CDR3 is 16 residues long. Germline lookup yields CDR1 MDHEN and CDR2 SYDVKM. The V end was cut by 4 bases, the J end by 4 bases, with 14 bases between. The CDR3 nucleotides are TGTGCCAGCAGTTCCCTCAGGTTCGTCGGGGCCAACGTCCTGACTTTC. As protein: CASSSLRFVGANVLTF.

This clonotype has a count of ten or more. The chain has TRBV5-8 and TRBJ2-7; a weak D match, TRBD1 (6 bases). V was clipped by 4 bases and J by 1 base, with 12 bases between them. The CDR3 totals 14 residues. Germline V gene data show CDR1 as SGHTS and CDR2 as YDEGEE. The DNA of the CDR3 is TGTGCCAGCAGCACGGGACAAGGATCCTACGAGCAGTACTTC. Residues: CASSTGQGSYEQYF. The whole variable domain, remainder taken from reference TRBV5-8 and TRBJ2-7, is EAGVTQSPTHLIKTRGQQATLRCSPISGHTSVYWYQQALGLGLQFLLWYDEGEERNRGNFPPRFSGRQFPNYSSELNVNALELEDSALYLCASSTGQGSYEQYFGPGTRLTVT.

The sample holds many counts of this clonotype. V is TRBV5-4 and J is TRBJ1-2; D gene uncertain. Trimming took off 0 bases at V and 5 bases at J, with 23 bases between the two ends. The V gene's germline CDR1 is SGHNT and CDR2 YYREEE (reference sequence). The CDR3 is 18 amino acids. The CDR3 nucleotides read TGTGCCAGCAGCTTGGCAGCCGGCGGCCAAAGAGTGGGGTATGGCTACACCTTC. It translates to CASSLAAGGQRVGYGYTF.

V gene TRBV7-9 combines with J gene TRBJ1-1; TRBD1 aligns across 8 bases. CDR1 is SEHNR, CDR2 FQNEAQ, per germline (reference sequence). The junction had 9 bases not matched to a gene; V was cut back by 8 bases and J by 7 bases. CDR3 length equals 13 residues. The CDR3 loop reads CASETGGYGEAFF. CDR3 DNA: TGTGCCAGCGAAACAGGGGGGTACGGTGAAGCTTTCTTT.